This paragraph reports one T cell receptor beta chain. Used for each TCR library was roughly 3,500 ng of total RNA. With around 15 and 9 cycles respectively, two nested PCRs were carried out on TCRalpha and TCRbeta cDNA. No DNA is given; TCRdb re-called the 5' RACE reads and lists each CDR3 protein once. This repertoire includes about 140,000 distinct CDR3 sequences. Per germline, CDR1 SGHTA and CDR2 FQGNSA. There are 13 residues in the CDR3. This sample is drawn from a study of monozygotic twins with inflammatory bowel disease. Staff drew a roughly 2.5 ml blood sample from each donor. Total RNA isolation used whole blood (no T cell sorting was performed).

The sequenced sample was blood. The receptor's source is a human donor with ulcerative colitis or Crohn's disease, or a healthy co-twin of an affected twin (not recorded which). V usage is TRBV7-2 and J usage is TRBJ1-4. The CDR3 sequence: CASSLGTNEKLFF.